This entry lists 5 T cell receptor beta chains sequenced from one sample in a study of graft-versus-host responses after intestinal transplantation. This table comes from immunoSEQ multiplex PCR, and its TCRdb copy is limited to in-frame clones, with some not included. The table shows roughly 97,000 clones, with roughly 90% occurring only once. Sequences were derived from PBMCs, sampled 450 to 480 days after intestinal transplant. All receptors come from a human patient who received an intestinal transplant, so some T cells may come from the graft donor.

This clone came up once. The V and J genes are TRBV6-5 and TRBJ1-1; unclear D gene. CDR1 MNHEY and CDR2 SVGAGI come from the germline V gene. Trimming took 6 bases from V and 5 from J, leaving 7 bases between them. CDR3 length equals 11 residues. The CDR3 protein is CASRSLTEAFF. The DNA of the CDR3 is TGTGCCAGCAGGTCCTTAACTGAAGCTTTCTTT.

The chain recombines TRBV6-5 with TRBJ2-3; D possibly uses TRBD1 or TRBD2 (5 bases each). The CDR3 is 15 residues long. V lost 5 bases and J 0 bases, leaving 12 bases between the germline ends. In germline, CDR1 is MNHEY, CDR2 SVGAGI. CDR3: CASSTGGTSTDTQYF. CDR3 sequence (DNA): TGTGCCAGCAGTACTGGGGGAACTAGCACAGATACGCAGTATTTT.

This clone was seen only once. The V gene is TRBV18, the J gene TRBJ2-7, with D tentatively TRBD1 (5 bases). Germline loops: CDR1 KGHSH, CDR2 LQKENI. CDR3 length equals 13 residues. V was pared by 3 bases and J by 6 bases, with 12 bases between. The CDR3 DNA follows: TGTGCCAGCTCACCGGACCTAGGGGCCGAGCAGTACTTC. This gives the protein CASSPDLGAEQYF.

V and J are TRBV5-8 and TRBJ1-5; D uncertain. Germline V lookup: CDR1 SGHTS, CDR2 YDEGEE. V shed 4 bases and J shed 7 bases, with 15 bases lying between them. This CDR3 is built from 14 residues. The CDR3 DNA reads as TGTGCCAGCAGCCGCCCCGACTGGCGGCAGCCCCAGCATTTT. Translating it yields CASSRPDWRQPQHF.

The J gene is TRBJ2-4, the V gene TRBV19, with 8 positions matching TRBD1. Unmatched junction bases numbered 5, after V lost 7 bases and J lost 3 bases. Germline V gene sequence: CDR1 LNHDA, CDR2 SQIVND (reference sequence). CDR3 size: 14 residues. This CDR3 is CASTDRGDKNIQYF. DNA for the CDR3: TGTGCCAGTACCGACAGGGGCGACAAAAACATTCAGTACTTC.